This T cell receptor (beta chain) was recorded in a study of blood T cells in healthy people across ages. Whole-study findings and limits: It was not possible, with unsorted PBMCs, to conclusively compare naive and antigen-experienced cells. Getting older went along with TCR beta diversity per million T cells dropping roughly linearly.

Then a second PCR, running roughly 7 to 11 cycles, was carried out with a sample-barcoded 5' primer and a J-beta primer mix. MiXCR, run by TCRdb on the 5' RACE reads, gives a single entry per CDR3 protein. The table shows 1.5 million to 2 million distinct CDR3 sequences, with roughly 30% occurring only once. To note about this clonotype: The antigen is unknown. A much larger clonotype is one base distant, so this may be a read error.

This clonotype was obtained from a young woman in good health. The specimen sequenced was blood.

The chain's CDR3 is CASSLQLDTQDF. The CDR3 region has the DNA TGTGCCAGCAGCCTCCAATTGGATACGCAGGATTTT. V usage is TRBV7-2 and J usage is TRBJ2-3; no clear D. The CDR3 loop spans 12 amino acids. The germline V gene encodes CDR1 SGHTA and CDR2 FQGNSA.